Given below is one T cell receptor (beta chain) in context. Its matching antigen is unknown. This sample is part of a study of cytomegalovirus exposure and HLA in healthy donors. Findings of the study overall: Later on, analysis showed that most CMV-associated TCR beta chains appeared to be HLA-restricted. Immune exposure information comprised only CMV serostatus. Most subjects had HLA-A and HLA-B alleles reportedly predicted accurately by TCR beta sequences.

PCR amplification relied on 60 Vbeta primers (plus 13 Jbeta primers). Clones were read by immunoSEQ multiplex PCR, and TCRdb kept only the in-frame ones, dropping some. The profile shows 150,000 to 200,000 clones, 80% to 90% of them singletons. Germline CDR1 and CDR2: MNHEY and SVGAGI. The V end was cut by 6 bases, the J end by 5 bases, with 14 bases between. This CDR3 contains 13 residues. This receptor was obtained from a girl aged 2 to 10 in good health and CMV-seropositive. Sequenced sample: PBMCs. The gene calls are TRBV6-5 and TRBJ2-7; D call uncertain. The CDR3 bases are TGTGCCAGCAGCCGGGTTTCGGTGGACGAGCAGTACTTC. Translated, it gives CASSRVSVDEQYF.